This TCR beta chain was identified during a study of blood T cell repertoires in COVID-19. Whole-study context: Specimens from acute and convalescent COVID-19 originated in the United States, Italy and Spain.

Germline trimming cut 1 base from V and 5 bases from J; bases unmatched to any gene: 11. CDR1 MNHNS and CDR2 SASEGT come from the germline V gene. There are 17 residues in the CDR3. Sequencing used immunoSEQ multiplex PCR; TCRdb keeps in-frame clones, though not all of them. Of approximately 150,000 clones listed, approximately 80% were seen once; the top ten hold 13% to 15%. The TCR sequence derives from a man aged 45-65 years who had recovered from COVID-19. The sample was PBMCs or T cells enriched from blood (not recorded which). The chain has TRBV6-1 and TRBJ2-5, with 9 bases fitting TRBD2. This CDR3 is CASSEGLTVAGGETQYF. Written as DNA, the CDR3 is TGTGCCAGCAGTGAAGGACTTACAGTTGCGGGAGGGGAGACCCAGTACTTC.